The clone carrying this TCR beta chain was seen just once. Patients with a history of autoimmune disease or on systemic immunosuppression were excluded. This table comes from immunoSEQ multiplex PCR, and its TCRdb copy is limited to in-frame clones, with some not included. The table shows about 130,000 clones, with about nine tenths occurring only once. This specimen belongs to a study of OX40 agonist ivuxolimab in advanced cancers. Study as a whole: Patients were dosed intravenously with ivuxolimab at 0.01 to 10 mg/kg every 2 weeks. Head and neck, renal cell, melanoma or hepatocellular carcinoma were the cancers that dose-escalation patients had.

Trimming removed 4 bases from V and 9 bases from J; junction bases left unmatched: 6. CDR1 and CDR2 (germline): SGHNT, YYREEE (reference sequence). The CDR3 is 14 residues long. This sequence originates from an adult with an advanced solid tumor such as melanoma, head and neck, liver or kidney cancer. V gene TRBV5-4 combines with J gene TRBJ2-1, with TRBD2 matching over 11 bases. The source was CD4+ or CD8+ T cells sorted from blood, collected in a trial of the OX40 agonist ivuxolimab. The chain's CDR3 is CASSVAGGPGEQFF. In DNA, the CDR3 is TGTGCCAGCAGCGTAGCGGGAGGGCCGGGTGAGCAGTTCTTC.